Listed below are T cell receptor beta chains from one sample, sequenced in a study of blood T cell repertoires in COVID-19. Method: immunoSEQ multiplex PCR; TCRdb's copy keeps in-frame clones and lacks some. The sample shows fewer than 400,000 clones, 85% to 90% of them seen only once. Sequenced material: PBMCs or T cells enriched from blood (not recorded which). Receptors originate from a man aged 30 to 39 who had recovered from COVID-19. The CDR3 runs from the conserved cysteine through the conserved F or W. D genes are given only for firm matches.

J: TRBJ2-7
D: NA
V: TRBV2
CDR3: CASSASRGEQYF

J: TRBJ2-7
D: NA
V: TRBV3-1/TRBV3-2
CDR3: CASSQNRFAYEQYF

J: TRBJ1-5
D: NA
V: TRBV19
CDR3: CASSIVRQTNQPQHF

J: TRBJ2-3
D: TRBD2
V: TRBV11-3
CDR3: CASSFPELAGGTDTQYF

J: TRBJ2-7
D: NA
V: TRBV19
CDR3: CASSTHSYEQYF

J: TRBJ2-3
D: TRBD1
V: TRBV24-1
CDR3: CATSDWGTGITDTQYF

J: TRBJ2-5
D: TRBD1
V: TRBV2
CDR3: CASSVQGTGGETQYF

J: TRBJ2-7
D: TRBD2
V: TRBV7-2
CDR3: CASSWEGSDYEQYF

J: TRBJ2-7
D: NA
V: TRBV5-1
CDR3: CASSGSGSTYEQYF

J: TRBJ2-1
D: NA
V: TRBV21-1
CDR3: CASSKEVRGGWAYNEQFF

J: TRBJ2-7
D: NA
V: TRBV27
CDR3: CASALAASSYEQYF

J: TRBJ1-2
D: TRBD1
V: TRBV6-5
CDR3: CASSYGQALYGFTF

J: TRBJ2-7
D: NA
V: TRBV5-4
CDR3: CASRPGGLPYEQYF

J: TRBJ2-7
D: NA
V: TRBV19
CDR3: CASSSGVAYEQYF

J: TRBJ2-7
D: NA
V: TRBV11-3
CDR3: CASSETGTRAYEQYF

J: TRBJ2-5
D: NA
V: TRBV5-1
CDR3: CASSLPDSSQETQYF

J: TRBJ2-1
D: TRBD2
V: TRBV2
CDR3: CASTLLAGLYNEQFF

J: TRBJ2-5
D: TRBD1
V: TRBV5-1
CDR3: CASSLGDRQETQYF

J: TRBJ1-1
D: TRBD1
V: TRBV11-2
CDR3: CASSSRRAGGLMNTEAFF

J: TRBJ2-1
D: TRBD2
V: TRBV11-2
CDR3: CASSLAGRARNEQFF

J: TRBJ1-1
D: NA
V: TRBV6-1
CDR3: CASSEGANKNTDF

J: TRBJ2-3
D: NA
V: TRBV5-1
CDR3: CASTVAGLRRDTQYF

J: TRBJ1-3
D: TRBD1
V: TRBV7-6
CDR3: CASSLRQGADTIYF

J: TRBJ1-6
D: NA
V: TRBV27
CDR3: CASSSRGGPRDSPLHF

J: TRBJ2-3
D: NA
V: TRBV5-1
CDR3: CASSLAIGGPNDDTQYF

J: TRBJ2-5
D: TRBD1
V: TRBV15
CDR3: CATSTGLGQGAYETQYF

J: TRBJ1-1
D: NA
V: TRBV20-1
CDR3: CSTSPTNYGGAEAFF

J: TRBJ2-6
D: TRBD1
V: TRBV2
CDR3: CASSETGSGANVLTF

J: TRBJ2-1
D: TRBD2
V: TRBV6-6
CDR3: CASKVAGGRGNEQFF